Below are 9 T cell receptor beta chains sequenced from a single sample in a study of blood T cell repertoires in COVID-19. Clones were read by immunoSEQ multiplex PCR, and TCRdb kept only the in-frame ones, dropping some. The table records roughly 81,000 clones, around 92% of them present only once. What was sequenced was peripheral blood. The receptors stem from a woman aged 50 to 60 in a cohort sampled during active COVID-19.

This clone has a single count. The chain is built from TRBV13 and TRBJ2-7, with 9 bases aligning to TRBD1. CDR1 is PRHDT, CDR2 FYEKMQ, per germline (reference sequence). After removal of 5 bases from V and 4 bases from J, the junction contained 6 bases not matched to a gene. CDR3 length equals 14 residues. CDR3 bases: TGTGCCAGCAGCCTCACGGGACAGGGATACGAGCAGTACTTC. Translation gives CASSLTGQGYEQYF.

DNA of the CDR3: TGTGCCAGCACGTACGGCTCCTACGAGCAGTACTTC. Its protein is CASTYGSYEQYF. V is TRBV6-5 and J is TRBJ2-7; no firm D call. V was trimmed by 7 bases and J by 0 bases, leaving 7 bases between them. The germline CDR1 and CDR2 sequences are MNHEY and SVGAGI. The CDR3 extends over 12 amino acids.

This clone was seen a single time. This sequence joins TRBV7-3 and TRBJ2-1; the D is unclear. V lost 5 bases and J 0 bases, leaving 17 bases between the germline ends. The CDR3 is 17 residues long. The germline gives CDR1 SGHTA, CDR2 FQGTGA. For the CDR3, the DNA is TGTGCCAGCAGCCCCCTTGGAGCACGAGGCTCCTACAATGAGCAGTTCTTC. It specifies CASSPLGARGSYNEQFF.

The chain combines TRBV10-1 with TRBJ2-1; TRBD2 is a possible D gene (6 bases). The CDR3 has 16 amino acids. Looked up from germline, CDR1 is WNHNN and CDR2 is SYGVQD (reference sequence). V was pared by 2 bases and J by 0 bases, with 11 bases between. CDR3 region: CASSEVFGSSYNEQFF. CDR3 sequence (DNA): TGCGCCAGCAGTGAGGTTTTCGGGAGCTCCTACAATGAGCAGTTCTTC.

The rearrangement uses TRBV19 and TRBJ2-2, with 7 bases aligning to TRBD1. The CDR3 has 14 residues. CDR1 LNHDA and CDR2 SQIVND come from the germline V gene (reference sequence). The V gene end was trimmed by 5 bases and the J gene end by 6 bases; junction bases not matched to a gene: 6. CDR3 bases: TGTGCCAGTAGTGTGGCAGGGGGTGCCGGGGAGCTGTTTTTT. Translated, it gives CASSVAGGAGELFF.

CDR3 sequence reads: CASSIAGTYNEQFF. The DNA of the CDR3 is TGCGCCAGCAGCATTGCGGGAACCTACAATGAGCAGTTCTTC. This chain connects TRBV10-2 to TRBJ2-1, with a tentative D call TRBD2 (6 bases). V was shortened by 6 bases and J by 2 bases, with 11 bases between the two germline ends. The CDR3 totals 14 residues. The germline V gene has CDR1 WSHSY and CDR2 SAAADI.

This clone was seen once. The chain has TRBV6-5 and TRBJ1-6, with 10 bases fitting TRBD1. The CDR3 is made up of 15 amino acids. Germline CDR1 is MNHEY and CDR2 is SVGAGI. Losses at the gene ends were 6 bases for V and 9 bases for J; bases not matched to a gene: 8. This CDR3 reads CASRVDRGLASPLHF. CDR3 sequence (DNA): TGTGCCAGCAGGGTGGACAGGGGGTTGGCTTCACCCCTCCACTTT.

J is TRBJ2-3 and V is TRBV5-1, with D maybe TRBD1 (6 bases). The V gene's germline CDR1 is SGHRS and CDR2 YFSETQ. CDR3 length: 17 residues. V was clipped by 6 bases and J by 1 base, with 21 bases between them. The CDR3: CASKAGVGGSGTDTQYF. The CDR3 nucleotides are TGCGCCAGCAAAGCAGGGGTCGGAGGTAGCGGCACAGATACGCAGTATTTT.

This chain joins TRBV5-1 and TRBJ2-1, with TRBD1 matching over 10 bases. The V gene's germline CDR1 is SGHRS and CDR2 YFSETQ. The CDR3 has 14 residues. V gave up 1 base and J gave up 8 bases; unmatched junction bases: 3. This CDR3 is CASSLRTGGHEQFF. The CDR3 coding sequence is TGCGCCAGCAGCTTGCGGACAGGGGGTCATGAGCAGTTCTTC.